This TCR beta chain was observed in a study of blood T cell repertoires in COVID-19. Generated by immunoSEQ multiplex PCR, the TCRdb table keeps only in-frame clones and is missing some. The sample gives roughly 280,000 clones, 85% to 90% of which show up once; approximately 4% is in the top ten. V lost 4 bases, J lost 3 bases, and 8 bases lay in between. Germline CDR1 SGHNT, CDR2 YYREEE (reference sequence). The CDR3 is made up of 12 amino acids. Categorization into cohorts depended on clinical history that participants reported. Only a few counts were recorded for this clone. At the DNA level, this CDR3 is encoded by other sequences in the same sample as well.

The chain joins TRBV5-4 to TRBJ2-7; a weak D match, TRBD1 (6 bases). Sequencing used PBMCs or T cells enriched from blood (not recorded which). The clonotype was recovered from a woman in her 30s with acute COVID-19. The CDR3 coding sequence is TGTGCCAGCAGCCCGGACAGCTACGAGCAGTACTTC. This gives the protein CASSPDSYEQYF.